The source of this TCR beta chain is a study of T cells after yellow fever vaccination. TCRdb processed the 5' RACE reads anew with MiXCR; each CDR3 protein has one entry. The sample contains 450,000 to 600,000 distinct CDR3 sequences, roughly 13% of which appear only once. The sequence was obtained from a man aged 30-40 years who received the YFV17D yellow fever vaccine. Sequencing used PBMCs, obtained on the day of the yellow fever booster vaccination.

The CDR3 region has the DNA TGTGCCAGCAGTTCTCAGCGGCGGACCCAAGAGACCCAGTACTTC. Translated, it gives CASSSQRRTQETQYF. The rearrangement uses TRBV6-2 or TRBV6-3 and TRBJ2-5; a weak D match, TRBD2 (5 bases). CDR1 is MNHEY and CDR2 is SVGEGT in the germline V gene. V was pared by 4 bases and J by 1 base, with 13 bases between. CDR3 length equals 15 residues.